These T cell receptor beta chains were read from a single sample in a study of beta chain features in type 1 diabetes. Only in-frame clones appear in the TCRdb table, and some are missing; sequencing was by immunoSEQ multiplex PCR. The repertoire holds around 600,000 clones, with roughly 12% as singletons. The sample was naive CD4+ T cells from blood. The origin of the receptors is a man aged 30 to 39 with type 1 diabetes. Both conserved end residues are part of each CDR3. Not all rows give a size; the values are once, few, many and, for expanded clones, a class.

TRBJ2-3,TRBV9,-,CASSVATEPFTDTQYF
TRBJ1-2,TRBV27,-,CASSSSDRVFVWTF
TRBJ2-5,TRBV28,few,CASTSGGGETQYF
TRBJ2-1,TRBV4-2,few,CASSQRQGTFNEQFF
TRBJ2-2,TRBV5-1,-,CASSFGTANTGELFF
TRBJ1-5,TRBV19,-,CASSIIDRLNQPQHF
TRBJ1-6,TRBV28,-,CASSLVNGDSPLHF
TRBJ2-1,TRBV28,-,CASSLLTGYYNEQFF
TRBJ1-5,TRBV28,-,CASSFPTDIVNQPQHF
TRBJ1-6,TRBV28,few,CASSLSSGSYNSPLHF
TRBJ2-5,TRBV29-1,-,CSVGNRQGTETQYF
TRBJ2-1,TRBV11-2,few,CASSPVRGDSYNEQFF
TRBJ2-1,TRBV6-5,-,CASSYSIPLSYNEQFF
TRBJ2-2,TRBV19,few,CASLKGVAGELFF
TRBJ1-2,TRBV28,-,CASSSGRHYGYTF
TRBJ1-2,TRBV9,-,CASSAISRTGDRAFYGYTF
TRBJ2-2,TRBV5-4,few,CASSPGVAGGSGELFF
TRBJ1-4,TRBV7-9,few,CASTRGGSGEKLFF